These 27 T cell receptor beta chains originate from one sample sequenced in a study of blood T cell repertoires in COVID-19. Method: immunoSEQ multiplex PCR; TCRdb's copy keeps in-frame clones and lacks some. The sample includes more than 300,000 clones, around nine tenths of them seen just once. Sequenced material: PBMCs or T cells enriched from blood (not recorded which). These TCRs come from a woman aged 25 to 39 who had recovered from COVID-19.

This sequence joins TRBV4-1 and TRBJ1-6; TRBD1 agrees at 7 bases. From germline, CDR1 is MGHRA and CDR2 YSYEKL. The V and J ends lost 5 bases and 7 bases, in that order; junction bases with no gene match: 8. The CDR3 length is 15 residues. Written as DNA, the CDR3 is TGCGCCAGCAGCGGACCCGGGACAGAGAATTCACCCCTCCACTTT. This translates into CASSGPGTENSPLHF.

The rearrangement uses TRBV6-1 and TRBJ2-7, with TRBD1 identical over 7 bases. V shed 2 bases and J 7 bases; nucleotides not matched to a gene: 8. The CDR3 covers 14 residues. Germline V gene data show CDR1 as MNHNS and CDR2 as SASEGT. The CDR3, as DNA: TGTGCCAGCAGTGAACTCGACAGGGCTGTGGAGCAGTACTTC. This encodes CASSELDRAVEQYF.

This clone was seen only once. The chain uses TRBV7-2 and TRBJ2-5; 11 bases are a match to TRBD2. Germline V gene sequence: CDR1 SGHTA, CDR2 FQGNSA. V gave up 3 bases and J gave up 5 bases; unmatched junction bases: 2. The CDR3 extends over 14 amino acids. The CDR3 region is CASSFRTSGETQYF. CDR3 bases: TGTGCCAGCAGCTTCCGGACTAGCGGGGAGACCCAGTACTTC. Supplemented by reference TRBV7-2 and TRBJ2-5, the full variable domain reads GAGVSQSPSNKVTEKGKDVELRCDPISGHTALYWYRQSLGQGLEFLIYFQGNSAPDKSGLPSDRFSAERTGGSVSTLTIQRTQQEDSAVYLCASSFRTSGETQYFGPGTRLLVL.

This clone was picked up one time. V is TRBV5-6 and J is TRBJ1-2, with a possible D match to TRBD1 (5 bases). Germline CDR1 SGHDT, CDR2 YYEEEE. V was shortened by 0 bases and J by 6 bases, with 9 bases between the two germline ends. The CDR3 is made up of 13 amino acids. CDR3 coding DNA: TGTGCCAGCAGCTTGGCCAGGGTTCATGGCTACACCTTC. It encodes CASSLARVHGYTF.

This chain joins TRBV15 and TRBJ2-7, with D possibly TRBD1 on 5 matching bases. V was cut by 0 bases and J by 2 bases, with 23 bases left in between. This CDR3 comprises 19 residues. Germline lookup yields CDR1 LNHNV and CDR2 YYDKDF (reference sequence). The CDR3 DNA is TGTGCCACCAGCAGAGAATTACAGGTTGGCCCGCCGGGCCCCTACGAGCAGTACTTC. Its translation is CATSRELQVGPPGPYEQYF.

J is TRBJ1-1 and V is TRBV6-1, with D unclear. Per germline, CDR1 MNHNS and CDR2 SASEGT. The CDR3 loop spans 14 amino acids. Trimming took off 4 bases at V and 1 base at J, with 10 bases between the two ends. The CDR3 here is CASSAGMGNTEAFF. The CDR3 DNA reads as TGTGCCAGCAGTGCCGGGATGGGGAACACTGAAGCTTTCTTT.

The genes are TRBV18 and TRBJ1-2, with 7 positions matching TRBD1. Germline loops: CDR1 KGHSH, CDR2 LQKENI. This CDR3 region has 13 residues. With 3 bases clipped from V and 7 bases from J, the junction kept 5 bases outside the gene matches. This chain's CDR3 is CASSPGTDAGYTF. The CDR3 DNA sequence: TGTGCCAGCTCACCGGGGACAGACGCTGGCTACACCTTC.

This clone was observed once. This rearrangement joins TRBV7-6 to TRBJ1-1, with 10 bases identical to TRBD1. Germline CDR1 and CDR2: SGHVS and FNYEAQ. CDR3 length: 18 amino acids. Trimming cost V 2 bases and J 0 bases; bases outside gene matches: 9. The chain's CDR3 is CASSLLRQGAVMNTEAFF. Written as DNA, the CDR3 is TGTGCCAGCAGCTTATTACGACAGGGGGCCGTCATGAACACTGAAGCTTTCTTT.

The rearrangement uses TRBV6-2 or TRBV6-3 and TRBJ1-5; maybe TRBD1 (5 bases). The germline gives CDR1 MNHEY, CDR2 SVGEGT. Trimming took off 2 bases at V and 2 bases at J, with 10 bases between the two ends. The CDR3 is made up of 15 amino acids. CDR3 residues: CASSYVRGGNQPQHF. The CDR3 DNA follows: TGTGCCAGCAGTTACGTCCGGGGGGGCAATCAGCCCCAGCATTTT.

The genes are TRBV14 and TRBJ2-7; TRBD1 agrees at 8 bases. The CDR3 spans 16 residues. Germline V gene sequence: CDR1 SGHDN, CDR2 FVKESK. Unmatched junction bases numbered 9, after V lost 2 bases and J lost 3 bases. The CDR3 DNA reads as TGTGCCAGCAGCCAAACCGGGTTGGACAGGGACTACGAGCAGTACTTC. Translation: CASSQTGLDRDYEQYF.

The chain uses TRBV27 and TRBJ2-2; TRBD2 matches at 10 bases. The CDR3 has 16 amino acids. The J segment lost 5 bases and the V segment lost 5 bases, leaving 8 bases of the junction unmatched. The germline V gene encodes CDR1 MNHEY and CDR2 SMNVEV (reference sequence). Written as DNA, the CDR3 is TGTGCCAGCAGTCCCCGGACTAGCGGATATACCGGGGAGCTGTTTTTT. Amino acid sequence: CASSPRTSGYTGELFF.

The chain has TRBV5-6 and TRBJ2-7; D perhaps matches TRBD2 (6 bases). Germline CDR1 SGHDT, CDR2 YYEEEE. The CDR3 has 14 residues. The V and J ends lost 0 bases and 3 bases respectively, with 10 bases between them. The CDR3 region has the DNA TGTGCCAGCAGCTTGGCGGGGGACGACTACGAGCAGTACTTC. Translating it yields CASSLAGDDYEQYF.

This chain links TRBV4-1 with TRBJ1-2; 8 positions match TRBD1. Losses at the gene ends were 2 bases for V and 3 bases for J; bases not matched to a gene: 5. The CDR3 runs to 15 residues. Germline CDR1 MGHRA, CDR2 YSYEKL. The CDR3 region is CASSQPTGGDYGYTF. DNA for the CDR3: TGCGCCAGCAGCCAACCCACAGGGGGGGACTATGGCTACACCTTC.

In this sample, this clone turned up a few times. The chain employs TRBV5-6 and TRBJ1-2; tentatively, D is TRBD1 (6 bases). The germline V gene encodes CDR1 SGHDT and CDR2 YYEEEE. The CDR3 totals 14 residues. The V and J ends lost 3 bases and 1 base respectively, with 10 bases between them. The CDR3 is CASSYLQGNYGYTF. Here the CDR3 DNA reads TGTGCCAGCAGCTACTTACAGGGTAACTATGGCTACACCTTC.

The rearrangement links TRBV5-1 to TRBJ1-2, with D unclear. CDR1 is SGHRS and CDR2 is YFSETQ in the germline V gene. The CDR3 length is 12 residues. Deletions cut 1 base from V and 6 bases from J, with 7 bases between. CDR3 amino acids: CASSLNEDGYTF. For the CDR3, the DNA is TGCGCCAGCAGCTTGAACGAGGATGGCTACACCTTC.

The genes are TRBV5-1 and TRBJ1-6, with D possibly TRBD1 on 5 matching bases. The CDR3 extends over 16 amino acids. Germline CDR1 and CDR2: SGHRS and YFSETQ. Trimming pared 0 bases from V and 6 bases from J, leaving 13 bases between. The CDR3 DNA reads as TGCGCCAGCAGCTTGGAGGGGACTGCCACTAATTCACCCCTCCACTTT. Translating it yields CASSLEGTATNSPLHF.

This chain joins TRBV12-5 and TRBJ2-5; the D gene is possibly TRBD2 (6 bases). Trimming cost V 11 bases and J 7 bases, with 17 bases left between them. CDR1 is LGHNT and CDR2 is FRNRAP in the germline V gene. The CDR3 runs to 12 residues. DNA of the CDR3: TGTGCTTCGACAGCGACGGAGGGGACCCAGTACTTC. It translates to CASTATEGTQYF. Variable domain in full (rest from reference TRBV12-5 and TRBJ2-5): DARVTQTPRHKVTEMGQEVTMRCQPILGHNTVFWYRQTMMQGLELLAYFRNRAPLDDSGMPKDRFSAEMPDATLATLKIQPSEPRDSAVYFCASTATEGTQYFGPGTRLLVL.

The chain links TRBV5-6 to TRBJ1-2, with D tentatively TRBD1 (6 bases). Germline V gene lookup returns CDR1 SGHDT and CDR2 YYEEEE. V was shortened by 2 bases and J by 5 bases, with 13 bases between the two germline ends. This CDR3 contains 14 residues. In nucleotides, the CDR3 is TGTGCCAGCAGCTTCCAGGACAGAGAATATGGCTACACCTTC. It translates to CASSFQDREYGYTF.

V is TRBV7-2 and J is TRBJ1-5, with a tentative D call TRBD1 (5 bases). This CDR3 spans 15 amino acids. The V gene's germline CDR1 is SGHTA and CDR2 FQGNSA. V lost 0 bases, J lost 1 base, and 7 bases lay in between. The CDR3 DNA is TGTGCCAGCAGCTTAGCGCCAGGGAGCAATCAGCCCCAGCATTTT. Residues: CASSLAPGSNQPQHF.

This chain joins TRBV5-1 and TRBJ1-1, with D uncertain. Germline CDR1 and CDR2: SGHRS and YFSETQ. CDR3 length: 15 residues. Trimming removed 0 bases from V and 2 bases from J, with 11 bases in between. The CDR3 sequence is CASSLVTSFNTEAFF. The CDR3, as DNA: TGCGCCAGCAGCTTGGTCACTAGCTTTAACACTGAAGCTTTCTTT.

The J gene is TRBJ1-2, the V gene TRBV4-3, with D unresolved. V was cut by 3 bases and J by 5 bases, with 10 bases left in between. Per germline, CDR1 LGHNA and CDR2 YSLEER. This CDR3 has 13 residues. The DNA for the CDR3 is TGCGCCAGCAGCCAGGCCCGGGAATATGGCTACACCTTC. This codes for CASSQAREYGYTF.

The rearrangement uses TRBV9 and TRBJ1-5; D ambiguous. CDR1 is SGDLS, CDR2 YYNGEE, per germline. Trimming cost V 0 bases and J 2 bases, with 9 bases left between them. CDR3 length: 15 residues. CDR3: CASSVGTARNQPQHF. The CDR3 bases are TGTGCCAGCAGCGTAGGAACAGCCCGCAATCAGCCCCAGCATTTT.

This chain uses TRBV6-5 with TRBJ1-2, with 7 nucleotides matching TRBD1. The trim removed 0 bases at V and 8 bases at J, leaving 9 bases unmatched. The germline V gene encodes CDR1 MNHEY and CDR2 SVGAGI. The CDR3 runs to 15 residues. For the CDR3, the DNA is TGTGCCAGCAGTTACTCGGCAGGGGGACGAGGGGGCTACACCTTC. Protein sequence: CASSYSAGGRGGYTF.

V gene TRBV5-1 combines with J gene TRBJ1-5, with TRBD1 as a possible D gene (5 bases). Trimming cost V 0 bases and J 3 bases, with 10 bases left between them. This CDR3 spans 15 amino acids. Germline CDR1 and CDR2: SGHRS and YFSETQ. CDR3 DNA: TGCGCCAGCAGCTTGGTGGCAGGGCCCAATCAGCCCCAGCATTTT. This sequence encodes CASSLVAGPNQPQHF.

The chain is built from TRBV27 and TRBJ1-5; 7 nucleotides line up with TRBD1. With V trimmed by 3 bases and J by 2 bases, 7 bases remained unmatched. The CDR3 has 16 amino acids. Per germline, CDR1 MNHEY and CDR2 SMNVEV (reference sequence). The DNA for the CDR3 is TGTGCCAGCAGTTTTGAGGGGGCTACGGGCAATCAGCCCCAGCATTTT. Its translation is CASSFEGATGNQPQHF.

The rearrangement links TRBV6-2 or TRBV6-3 to TRBJ1-5, with D perhaps TRBD1 (5 bases). This CDR3 is 13 amino acids long. The V and J ends lost 6 bases and 6 bases respectively, with 12 bases between them. Per the germline V gene, CDR1 is MNHEY and CDR2 is SVGEGT. CDR3 loop: CASSRGGIQPQHF. Written as DNA, the CDR3 is TGTGCCAGCAGCCGGGGGGGGATTCAGCCCCAGCATTTT.

This chain joins TRBV5-4 and TRBJ1-3; a possible D gene is TRBD1 (6 bases). The CDR3 runs to 15 residues. The germline CDR1 and CDR2 sequences are SGHNT and YYREEE (reference sequence). The V end lost 2 bases, the J end lost 7 bases, and 16 bases lay between the germline ends. CDR3 protein: CASSLSTGKGNTIYF. In DNA, the CDR3 is TGTGCCAGCAGCTTAAGCACAGGGAAGGGGAACACCATATATTTT.